This entry features one T cell receptor beta chain sequence. PCR amplification relied on 60 Vbeta primers (plus 13 Jbeta primers). This table comes from immunoSEQ multiplex PCR, and its TCRdb copy is limited to in-frame clones, with some not included. This sample has roughly 120,000 clones, with around 80% found just once. The data were taken from a study of cytomegalovirus exposure and HLA in healthy donors. Germline loops: CDR1 SEHNR, CDR2 FQNEAQ (reference sequence). V dropped 5 bases and J dropped 13 bases, with 18 bases sitting between them. This CDR3 contains 13 residues. This TCR was sampled from a human donor in good health. Input material: PBMCs. This chain connects TRBV7-9 to TRBJ2-4; unclear D gene. Here the CDR3 DNA reads TGTGCCAGCAGCCCAGTCGGTTACAGCCTCCAGTACTTC. It is translated as CASSPVGYSLQYF.